Following are 9 T cell receptor beta chains from one sample sequenced in a study of CD8 T cells in ankylosing spondylitis. TCRdb passed the 5' RACE reads through MiXCR, listing each CDR3 protein once. The table lists around 120,000 distinct CDR3 sequences, around 24% of them singletons. The sample taken for sequencing was synovial fluid, either unsorted or a sorted T cell fraction (not recorded which). Receptors originate from a male donor with ankylosing spondylitis.

In this sample, this clonotype turned up a few times. V and J are TRBV18 and TRBJ2-1; 8 nucleotides match TRBD2. The CDR3 is 17 residues long. Germline lookup yields CDR1 KGHSH and CDR2 LQKENI. V lost 2 bases to trimming and J lost 4 bases; unmatched junction nucleotides: 10. The CDR3 loop reads CASSPSWAGGSYNEQFF. CDR3 DNA: TGTGCCAGCTCACCATCTTGGGCGGGAGGCTCTTACAATGAGCAGTTCTTC.

This clonotype was seen a handful of times. The chain employs TRBV5-1 and TRBJ1-4; D is unclear. The V gene lost 4 bases and the J gene lost 3 bases, with 10 bases spanning the gap. The CDR3 extends over 14 amino acids. Germline V gene data show CDR1 as SGHRS and CDR2 as YFSETQ. DNA for the CDR3: TGCGCCAGCAGCCCGGGTGGGGCTAATGAAAAACTGTTTTTT. Amino acid sequence: CASSPGGANEKLFF.

The chain carries TRBV12-3 or TRBV12-4 and TRBJ1-1; D ambiguous. The CDR3 consists of 12 residues. Trimming removed 3 bases from V and 1 base from J, with 3 bases in between. The CDR3 sequence: CASSFGNTEAFF. CDR3 coding DNA: TGTGCCAGCAGTTTCGGGAACACTGAAGCTTTCTTT.

The chain joins TRBV7-9 to TRBJ1-4; D unresolved. The germline gives CDR1 SEHNR, CDR2 FQNEAQ (reference sequence). Trimming shortened V by 8 bases and J by 4 bases, and 11 bases separated the two germline ends. CDR3 length equals 13 residues. For the CDR3, the DNA is TGTGCCAGCGGAGACAACAATAATGAAAAACTGTTTTTT. Translated, it gives CASGDNNNEKLFF.

The chain carries TRBV30 and TRBJ1-1; 7 bases are a match to TRBD1. Germline loops: CDR1 GTSNPN, CDR2 SVGIG (reference sequence). V was clipped by 2 bases and J by 1 base; unmatched bases: 4. This CDR3 comprises 14 residues. DNA for the CDR3: TGTGCCTGGAGTCGGGACAGCCAGAACACTGAAGCTTTCTTT. As protein: CAWSRDSQNTEAFF.

This chain connects TRBV7-9 to TRBJ1-1; 7 nucleotides line up with TRBD1. The germline gives CDR1 SEHNR, CDR2 FQNEAQ (reference sequence). The CDR3 runs 15 residues. V trimming: 5 bases; J trimming: 3 bases; junction bases outside the gene matches: 9. CDR3 sequence reads: CASSRRGGRDTEAFF. In DNA, the CDR3 is TGTGCCAGCAGCCGCCGAGGGGGCAGGGACACTGAAGCTTTCTTT.

This clonotype showed up many times. The chain carries TRBV11-2 and TRBJ1-1; D ambiguous. V lost 5 bases and J 7 bases, leaving 14 bases between the germline ends. Per the germline V gene, CDR1 is SGHAT and CDR2 is FQNNGV. CDR3 length: 13 amino acids. The CDR3 loop reads CASSPEPAGEAFF. The CDR3 coding sequence is TGTGCCAGCAGCCCAGAACCCGCGGGTGAAGCTTTCTTT.

The chain employs TRBV10-3 and TRBJ2-1, with D perhaps matching TRBD2 (5 bases). The CDR3 is 14 amino acids. CDR1 is ENHRY, CDR2 SYGVKD, per germline. The V end was cut by 4 bases, the J end by 6 bases, with 13 bases between. This CDR3 is CAISGVVATNEQFF. CDR3 coding DNA: TGTGCCATCAGTGGTGTGGTAGCGACCAATGAGCAGTTCTTC.

The sample holds a few counts of this clonotype. The genes are TRBV6-1 and TRBJ2-3; D remains ambiguous. The CDR3 is 13 amino acids. V was pared by 7 bases and J by 2 bases, with 10 bases between. CDR1 and CDR2 from the germline V gene are MNHNS and SASEGT. In DNA, the CDR3 is TGTGCCAGCAACTCCCAGTACACAGATACGCAGTATTTT. It translates to CASNSQYTDTQYF.